This T cell receptor (beta chain) comes out of a study of identifying expanded T cells in peripheral blood. This clone has just one count. Repertoires were generated with immunoSEQ multiplex PCR, while TCRdb's copy carries only in-frame clones and drops some. Among tens of thousands of clones listed, 88% were seen once. This CDR3 spans 16 amino acids. Germline CDR1 is SGHTA and CDR2 is FQGNSA. The J segment lost 3 bases and the V segment lost 5 bases, leaving 13 bases of the junction unmatched. The receptor was isolated from a person between 18 and 75 years old in good health. This rearrangement joins TRBV7-2 to TRBJ2-7; 7 bases align to TRBD2. The material sequenced was blood. The CDR3 sequence: CASSRAALAGNYEQYF. CDR3 in DNA: TGTGCCAGCAGCCGGGCAGCATTAGCGGGTAACTACGAGCAGTACTTC.